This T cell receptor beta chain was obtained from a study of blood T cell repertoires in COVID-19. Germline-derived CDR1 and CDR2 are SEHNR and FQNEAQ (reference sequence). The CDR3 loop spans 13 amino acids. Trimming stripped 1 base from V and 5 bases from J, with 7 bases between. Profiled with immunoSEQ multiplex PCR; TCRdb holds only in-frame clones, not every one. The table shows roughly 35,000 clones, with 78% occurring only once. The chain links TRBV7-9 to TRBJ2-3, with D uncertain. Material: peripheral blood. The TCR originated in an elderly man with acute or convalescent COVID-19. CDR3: CASSLGAGDTQYF. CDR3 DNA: TGTGCCAGCAGCTTAGGTGCAGGAGATACGCAGTATTTT.